One T cell receptor (beta chain) is described in this entry. Antigen specificity is unknown. This sample is drawn from a study of blood T cells in healthy people across ages. Study-wide points: Bulk PBMC profiling left naive and antigen-experienced comparisons inconclusive.

The germline V gene encodes CDR1 MDHEN and CDR2 SYDVKM. Trimming pared 5 bases from V and 1 base from J, leaving 11 bases between. CDR3 length: 14 residues. PCR was performed a second time for about 6 to 11 cycles using a sample-barcoded 5' primer and a J-beta primer mix. A single record per CDR3 protein comes from TCRdb applying MiXCR to the 5' RACE reads. This table holds approximately 800,000 distinct CDR3 sequences, roughly 25% found once. These records were also assigned to another study, of T cells of mothers and their children. This second study says: Mothers and children who were related shared slightly more overlap than unrelated pairs, but not significantly more.

This chain uses TRBV28 with TRBJ1-1; D not certain. The receptor comes from a boy aged 5-17 years in good health. The source material was blood. The chain's CDR3 is CASSPSRPNTEAFF. CDR3 sequence (DNA): TGTGCCAGCAGTCCCTCCCGGCCGAACACTGAAGCTTTCTTT.